Detailed here is one T cell receptor (beta chain). This sample stems from a study of blood T cell repertoires in COVID-19. Study background: Samples came from the United States, Italy and Spain, spanning acute and convalescent COVID-19. From T cells, B-cell-depleted T cells, or PBMCs came the material, which was cDNA or gDNA.

CDR1 is MNHNY, CDR2 SVGAGI, per germline (reference sequence). The CDR3 contains 16 residues. Unmatched junction bases numbered 5, after V lost 2 bases and J lost 9 bases. Methods used by the authors: Amplifying reference gene primers gave estimates of nucleated cell counts. Only in-frame clones appear in the TCRdb table, and some are missing; sequencing was by immunoSEQ multiplex PCR. D and trimming come from the DNA, and the V and J calls and clone size come from that table. The table records about 160,000 clones, approximately 88% of them present only once. This clonotype originated in a woman aged 60-70 years who had recovered from COVID-19. V is TRBV6-6 and J is TRBJ2-1; 15 positions agree with TRBD2. Sequencing input: peripheral blood. For the CDR3, the DNA is TGTGCCAGCAGTTACGGGGGACTAGCGGGGGGAAGTGAGCAGTTCTTC. Translated: CASSYGGLAGGSEQFF.